The source of this T cell receptor beta chain is a study of shared clonotypes between healthy human individuals. The CDR3 sequence is 16 residues long. Germline CDR1 reads LNHNV; CDR2 reads YYDKDF (reference sequence). V trimming: 3 bases; J trimming: 3 bases; junction bases outside the gene matches: 3. General study findings and limits: Tissue TCR repertoires likely differ from these blood-only repertoires.

This clone was counted a single time. As yet, its antigen is unknown. Some clones are missing from TCRdb's copy, which holds only in-frame ones; the method was immunoSEQ multiplex PCR. The data show more than 1,200,000 clones, with approximately 98.5% seen just once and about 0.35% held by the top ten. The chain joins TRBV15 to TRBJ1-4, with 11 nucleotides matching TRBD1. This TCR came from a man aged 25-45 years in good health. Material for sequencing was naive CD4+ T cells sorted from blood. As to subset: CD45RA+ positively selected. CDR3 in amino acids: CATSSRDRGANEKLFF. CDR3 nucleotide sequence: TGTGCCACCAGCAGCCGGGACAGGGGGGCTAATGAAAAACTGTTTTTT.